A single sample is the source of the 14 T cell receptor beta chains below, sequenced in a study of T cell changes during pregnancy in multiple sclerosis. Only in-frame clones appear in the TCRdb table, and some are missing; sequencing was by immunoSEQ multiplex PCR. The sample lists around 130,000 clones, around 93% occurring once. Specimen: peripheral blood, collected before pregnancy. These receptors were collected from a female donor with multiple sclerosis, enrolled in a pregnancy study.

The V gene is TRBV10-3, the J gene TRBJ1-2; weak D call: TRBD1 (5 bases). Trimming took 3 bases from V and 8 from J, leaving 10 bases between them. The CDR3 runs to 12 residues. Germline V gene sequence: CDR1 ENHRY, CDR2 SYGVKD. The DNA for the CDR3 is TGTGCCATCAGTGAAGGCCAGGGCGGCTACACCTTC. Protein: CAISEGQGGYTF.

In nucleotides, the CDR3 is TGTGCCAGCAGGACTAGCGGGGGGTGGGAGACCCAGTACTTC. This encodes CASRTSGGWETQYF. The genes are TRBV6-5 and TRBJ2-5, with 13 bases that match TRBD2. Germline CDR1 MNHEY, CDR2 SVGAGI. The CDR3 has 14 residues. The ends lost 6 bases at V and 5 bases at J; junction bases unmatched: 3.

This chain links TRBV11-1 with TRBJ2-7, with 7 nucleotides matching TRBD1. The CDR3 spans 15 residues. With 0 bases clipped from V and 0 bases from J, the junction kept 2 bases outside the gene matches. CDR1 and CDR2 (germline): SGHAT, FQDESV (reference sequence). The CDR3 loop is CASSLAGTASYEQYF. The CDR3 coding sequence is TGTGCCAGCAGCTTAGCCGGGACAGCCTCCTACGAGCAGTACTTC.

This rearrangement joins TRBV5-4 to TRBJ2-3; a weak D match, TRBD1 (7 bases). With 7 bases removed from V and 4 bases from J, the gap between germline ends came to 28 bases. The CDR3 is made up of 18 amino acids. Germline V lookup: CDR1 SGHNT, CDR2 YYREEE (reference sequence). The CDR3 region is CASRLWTGGRRRADTQYF. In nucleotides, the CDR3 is TGTGCCAGCCGTCTGTGGACAGGAGGTCGGCGGAGGGCAGATACGCAGTATTTT. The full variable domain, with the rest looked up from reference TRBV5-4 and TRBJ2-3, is ETGVTQSPTHLIKTRGQQVTLRCSSQSGHNTVSWYQQALGQGPQFIFQYYREEENGRGNFPPRFSGLQFPNYSSELNVNALELDDSALYLCASRLWTGGRRRADTQYFGPGTRLTVL.

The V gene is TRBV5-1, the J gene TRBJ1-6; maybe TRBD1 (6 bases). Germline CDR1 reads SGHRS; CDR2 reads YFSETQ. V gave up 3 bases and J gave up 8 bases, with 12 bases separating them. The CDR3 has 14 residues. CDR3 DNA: TGCGCCAGCAGCTCCGGACAGAAGGATTCACCCCTCCACTTT. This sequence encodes CASSSGQKDSPLHF.

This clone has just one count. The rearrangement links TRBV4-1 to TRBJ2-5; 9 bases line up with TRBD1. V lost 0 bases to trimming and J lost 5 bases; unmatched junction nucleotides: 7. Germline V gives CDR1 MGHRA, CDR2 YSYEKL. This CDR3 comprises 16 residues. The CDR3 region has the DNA TGCGCCAGCAGCCAAGAGCCGGGACAGGGAAGTGAGACCCAGTACTTC. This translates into CASSQEPGQGSETQYF.

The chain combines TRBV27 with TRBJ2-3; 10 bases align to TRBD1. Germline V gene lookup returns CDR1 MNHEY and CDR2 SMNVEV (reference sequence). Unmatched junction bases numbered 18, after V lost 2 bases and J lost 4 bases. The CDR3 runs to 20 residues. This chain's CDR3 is CASSLRGRSGQGMRADTQYF. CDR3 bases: TGTGCCAGCAGTTTACGGGGGAGGTCGGGACAGGGGATGCGCGCAGATACGCAGTATTTT.

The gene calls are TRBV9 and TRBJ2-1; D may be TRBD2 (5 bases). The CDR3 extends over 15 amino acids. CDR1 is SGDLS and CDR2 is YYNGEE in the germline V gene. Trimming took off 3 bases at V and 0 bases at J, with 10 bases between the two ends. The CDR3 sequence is CASSAPGSSYNEQFF. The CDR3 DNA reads TGTGCCAGCAGCGCCCCGGGGAGCTCCTACAATGAGCAGTTCTTC.

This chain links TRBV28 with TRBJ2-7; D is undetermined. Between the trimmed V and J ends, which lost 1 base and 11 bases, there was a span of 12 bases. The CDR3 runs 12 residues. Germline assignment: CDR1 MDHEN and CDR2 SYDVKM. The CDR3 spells CASSLSPSSEYF. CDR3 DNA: TGTGCCAGCAGTTTATCCCCGAGTAGTGAGTACTTC.

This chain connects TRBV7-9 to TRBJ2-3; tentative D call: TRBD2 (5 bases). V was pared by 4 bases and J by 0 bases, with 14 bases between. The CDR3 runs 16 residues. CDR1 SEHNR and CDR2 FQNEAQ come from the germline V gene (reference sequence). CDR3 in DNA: TGTGCCAGCAGCTCAACCTCAGCTAGCAGCACAGATACGCAGTATTTT. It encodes CASSSTSASSTDTQYF.

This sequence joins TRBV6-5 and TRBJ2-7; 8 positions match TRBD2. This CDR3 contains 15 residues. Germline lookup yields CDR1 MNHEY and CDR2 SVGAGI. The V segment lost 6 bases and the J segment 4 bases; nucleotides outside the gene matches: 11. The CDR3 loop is CASRPRLAGLYEQYF. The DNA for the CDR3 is TGTGCCAGCAGACCACGTCTAGCGGGCTTGTACGAGCAGTACTTC.

The CDR3: CASGALYEQYF. The CDR3 bases are TGTGCCAGCGGAGCACTCTACGAGCAGTACTTC. The chain recombines TRBV28 with TRBJ2-7; D is ambiguous. Germline lookup yields CDR1 MDHEN and CDR2 SYDVKM. This CDR3 is built from 11 residues. V dropped 8 bases and J dropped 3 bases, with 8 bases sitting between them.

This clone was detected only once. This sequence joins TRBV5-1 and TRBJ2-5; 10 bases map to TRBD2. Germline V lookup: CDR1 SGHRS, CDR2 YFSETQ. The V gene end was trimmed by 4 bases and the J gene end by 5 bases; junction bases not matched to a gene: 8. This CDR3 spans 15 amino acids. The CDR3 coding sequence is TGCGCCAGCAGCGTTCAAGCGGGAGGGCAGGAGACCCAGTACTTC. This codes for CASSVQAGGQETQYF.

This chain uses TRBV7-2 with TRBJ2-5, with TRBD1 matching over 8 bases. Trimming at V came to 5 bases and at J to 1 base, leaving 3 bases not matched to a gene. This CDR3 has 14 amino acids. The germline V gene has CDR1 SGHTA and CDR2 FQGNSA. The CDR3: CASSEDRVQETQYF. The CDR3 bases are TGTGCCAGCAGCGAGGACAGGGTCCAAGAGACCCAGTACTTC.